Presented here are 23 T cell receptor beta chains from one specimen sequenced in a study of T-cell reconstitution after alpha-beta-depleted transplantation in children. Unique molecular identifiers were built into the TCRbeta library. TCRdb reprocessed the PCR reads via MiXCR and lists one record per CDR3 protein. The table shows some 550,000 distinct CDR3 sequences, with around 23% occurring only once. The sequenced sample was PBMCs, mostly from graft donor cells, obtained 360 days after TCRalphabeta/CD19-depleted stem cell transplant. Source of these receptors: a boy younger than two who had a stem cell transplant for acute myeloid leukemia, so the T cells may come from the graft donor.

The table lists this clonotype with many counts. The rearrangement uses TRBV12-3 or TRBV12-4 and TRBJ1-2; D possibly corresponds to TRBD1 (6 bases). V was trimmed by 3 bases and J by 3 bases, leaving 14 bases between them. The CDR3 loop spans 15 amino acids. CDR3 nucleotide sequence: TGTGCCAGCAGTTTGATTGGGGGGCGCGACTATGGCTACACCTTC. Its protein is CASSLIGGRDYGYTF.

In this sample, this clonotype turned up many times. V is TRBV9 and J is TRBJ2-3, with 12 bases fitting TRBD1. CDR1 and CDR2 from the germline V gene are SGDLS and YYNGEE. Trimming cost V 4 bases and J 6 bases; bases outside gene matches: 9. This CDR3 contains 16 residues. As DNA, the CDR3 is TGTGCCAGCAGCCCTCCTTCCGGGACAGGGGGCGATACGCAGTATTTT. Translation gives CASSPPSGTGGDTQYF.

The V and J genes are TRBV4-3 and TRBJ2-7; maybe TRBD1 (5 bases). Germline V gives CDR1 LGHNA, CDR2 YSLEER. Trimming took 1 base from V and 1 from J, leaving 11 bases between them. The CDR3 runs 15 residues. CDR3 sequence (DNA): TGCGCCAGCAGCCAAGGATTGGACACTTCCTACGAGCAGTACTTC. It is translated as CASSQGLDTSYEQYF.

V usage is TRBV20-1 and J usage is TRBJ2-1, with D hard to call. The DNA end is a closer match to TRBJ2-7, so the J assignment may be wrong. Germline V CDR1 and CDR2: DFQATT, SNEGSKA (reference sequence). The CDR3 extends over 11 amino acids. DNA of the CDR3: TGCAGTGCTAGTCCATACAATGAGCAGTACTTC. Residues: CSASPYNEQYF.

This clonotype was counted ten times or more. The CDR3 region has the DNA TGTGCCAGCAGGGAGCTAATGAACACTGAAGCTTTCTTT. Amino acid sequence: CASRELMNTEAFF. The chain joins TRBV6-6 to TRBJ1-1; D is undetermined. The CDR3 consists of 13 residues. Trimming shortened V by 6 bases and J by 0 bases, and 8 bases separated the two germline ends. Germline values: CDR1 MNHNY, CDR2 SVGAGI (reference sequence).

The chain employs TRBV21-1 and TRBJ2-7; the table's D call, TRBD2, was not checked against the DNA. TRBV21-1 is an annotated pseudogene. The CDR3 extends over 15 amino acids. The CDR3 reads CASSKGTRVLYEQYV. The CDR3 DNA sequence: TGTGCCAGCAGCAAAGGGACTAGAGTACTCTACGAGCAGTACGTC.

The chain links TRBV10-3 to TRBJ2-1; 9 bases fit TRBD2. Germline CDR1 and CDR2: ENHRY and SYGVKD. The CDR3 length is 15 residues. V lost 8 bases, J lost 2 bases, and 7 bases stayed unmatched. This CDR3 is CAIAGGGLTYNEQFF. CDR3 DNA: TGTGCCATCGCGGGGGGGGGCCTGACCTACAATGAGCAGTTCTTC.

The chain recombines TRBV20-1 with TRBJ2-2, with a tentative D call TRBD1 (5 bases). This CDR3 is 13 amino acids long. From germline, CDR1 is DFQATT and CDR2 SNEGSKA (reference sequence). V dropped 6 bases and J dropped 6 bases, with 14 bases sitting between them. The CDR3 loop reads CSARQGGAGELFF. The CDR3, as DNA: TGCAGTGCACGTCAGGGTGGCGCCGGGGAGCTGTTTTTT.

This clonotype was seen ten or more times. The V and J genes are TRBV9 and TRBJ2-1, with D unclear. Germline V CDR1 and CDR2: SGDLS, YYNGEE. V was pared by 0 bases and J by 9 bases, with 7 bases between. The CDR3 has 12 amino acids. CDR3 sequence: CASSVDTGEQFF. The CDR3 nucleotides are TGTGCCAGCAGCGTAGATACCGGTGAGCAGTTCTTC.

This clonotype was detected a few times. The chain employs TRBV20-1 and TRBJ1-1; D remains unclear. Trimming pared 0 bases from V and 1 base from J, leaving 15 bases between. This CDR3 region has 16 residues. CDR1 is DFQATT, CDR2 SNEGSKA, per germline (reference sequence). The CDR3 coding sequence is TGCAGTGCTAGAGATAGGGCTACTTATTGGAACACTGAAGCTTTCTTT. Residues: CSARDRATYWNTEAFF.

There are a few counts of this clonotype. The gene calls are TRBV7-8 and TRBJ1-2, with D possibly TRBD1 on 5 matching bases. V shed 5 bases and J shed 9 bases, with 10 bases lying between them. Per the germline V gene, CDR1 is SGHVS and CDR2 is FQNEAQ. This CDR3 region has 11 residues. Written as DNA, the CDR3 is TGTGCCAGCAGCCTCGGGACGAGCTACACCTTC. Translated, it gives CASSLGTSYTF.

The V gene is TRBV20-1, the J gene TRBJ2-7; D remains unclear. Germline assignment: CDR1 DFQATT and CDR2 SNEGSKA (reference sequence). V was cut by 0 bases and J by 1 base, with 10 bases left in between. This CDR3 region has 14 residues. CDR3 residues: CSARDIPGSYEQYV. As DNA, the CDR3 is TGCAGTGCTAGAGATATTCCCGGATCCTACGAGCAGTACGTC.

To note about this clonotype: Since the CDR3 does not end with the conserved phenylalanine or tryptophan, this likely comes from a read error. This chain connects TRBV12-3 or TRBV12-4 to TRBJ1-4; a possible D gene is TRBD1 (5 bases). The V end lost 4 bases, the J end lost 7 bases, and 13 bases lay between the germline ends. The CDR3 totals 14 residues. CDR3 amino acids: CASSWGLGAEKLFY. The CDR3 nucleotides are TGTGCCAGCAGTTGGGGACTGGGAGCTGAAAAACTGTTTTAT.

The rearrangement uses TRBV20-1 and TRBJ2-5; D may be TRBD1 (5 bases). The CDR3 is 15 amino acids. The germline V gene has CDR1 DFQATT and CDR2 SNEGSKA (reference sequence). The V gene lost 6 bases and the J gene lost 1 base, with 18 bases spanning the gap. The CDR3 is CSALDSRIFQETQYF. In DNA form, the CDR3 reads TGCAGTGCACTCGACAGCCGGATCTTCCAAGAGACCCAGTACTTC.

The count of this clonotype is one. V is TRBV5-6 and J is TRBJ1-1; D might be TRBD1 (5 bases). Trimming left V 5 bases short and J 2 bases short, with 13 bases between. Germline V gene data show CDR1 as SGHDT and CDR2 as YYEEEE. The CDR3 totals 14 residues. Here the CDR3 DNA reads TGTGCCAGCAGATCCCGGGGGTTCAACACTGAAGCTTTCTTT. It is translated as CASRSRGFNTEAFF.

This clonotype has a handful of counts. At one end the junction does not follow the germline gene, possibly because of a read error. The CDR3 reads CATSGWDEETQYF. The CDR3 nucleotides are TGTGCCACCAGTGGCTGGGACGAAGAGACCCAGTACTTC. V is TRBV10-3 and J is TRBJ2-5; D is possibly TRBD1 or TRBD2 (5 bases each). The CDR3 consists of 13 residues. Germline V lookup: CDR1 ENHRY, CDR2 SYGVKD.

This clonotype was seen repeatedly, ten times or more. The rearrangement links TRBV7-9 to TRBJ2-7, with a weak D call TRBD1 (6 bases). V was clipped by 3 bases and J by 0 bases, with 12 bases between them. The CDR3 is made up of 15 amino acids. Germline V CDR1 and CDR2: SEHNR, FQNEAQ (reference sequence). The CDR3 sequence is CASSFGQSSSYEQYF. For the CDR3, the DNA is TGTGCCAGCAGCTTTGGACAGAGTAGCTCCTACGAGCAGTACTTC.

In this sample, this clonotype turned up once. V gene TRBV20-1 combines with J gene TRBJ1-5; possibly TRBD1 for D (6 bases). The germline gives CDR1 DFQATT, CDR2 SNEGSKA (reference sequence). Trimming shortened V by 0 bases and J by 0 bases, and 12 bases separated the two germline ends. The CDR3 extends over 16 amino acids. CDR3 sequence: CSARDITGHSNQPQHF. CDR3 coding DNA: TGCAGTGCTAGAGATATAACAGGGCATAGCAATCAGCCCCAGCATTTT.

The rearrangement joins TRBV5-1 to TRBJ2-4; D may be TRBD2 (5 bases). V lost 0 bases to trimming and J lost 9 bases, with 19 bases between them. The germline CDR1 and CDR2 sequences are SGHRS and YFSETQ. This CDR3 has 16 residues. This CDR3 is CASSLVGRWPEGIQYF. For the CDR3, the DNA is TGCGCCAGCAGCTTGGTGGGTCGGTGGCCCGAGGGCATTCAGTACTTC.

The chain uses TRBV5-1 and TRBJ2-3; the D is unclear. Trimming pared 0 bases from V and 5 bases from J, leaving 10 bases between. The CDR3 length is 14 residues. CDR1 and CDR2 (germline): SGHRS, YFSETQ. In DNA form, the CDR3 reads TGCGCCAGCAGCTTGGAACAGCCTGGAGATACGCAGTATTTT. Protein sequence: CASSLEQPGDTQYF.

The V and J genes are TRBV7-6 and TRBJ1-1; D uncertain. Trimming removed 4 bases at V and 2 bases at J, with 8 bases between. This CDR3 comprises 13 residues. Germline V gene lookup returns CDR1 SGHVS and CDR2 FNYEAQ. DNA for the CDR3: TGTGCCAGCAGCTCCGACACAAACACTGAAGCTTTCTTT. It specifies CASSSDTNTEAFF.

The V call is TRBV7-2, the J call TRBJ2-2; D might be TRBD1 or TRBD2, each matching 5 bases. Trimming removed 1 base at V and 8 bases at J, with 17 bases between. This CDR3 contains 16 residues. The V gene's germline CDR1 is SGHTA and CDR2 FQGNSA. CDR3 in DNA: TGTGCCAGCAGCTTAGGTCGGGGCGGCCTGGGGGGGGAGCTGTTTTTT. Encoded protein: CASSLGRGGLGGELFF.

The chain recombines TRBV13 with TRBJ2-7; 9 nucleotides agree with TRBD1. Trimming at V came to 2 bases and at J to 8 bases, leaving 7 bases not matched to a gene. CDR3 length: 14 residues. Germline assignment: CDR1 PRHDT and CDR2 FYEKMQ (reference sequence). DNA of the CDR3: TGTGCCAGCAGCTTACTGGGACAGGGACGTCAGCAGTACGTC. Translating it yields CASSLLGQGRQQYV.